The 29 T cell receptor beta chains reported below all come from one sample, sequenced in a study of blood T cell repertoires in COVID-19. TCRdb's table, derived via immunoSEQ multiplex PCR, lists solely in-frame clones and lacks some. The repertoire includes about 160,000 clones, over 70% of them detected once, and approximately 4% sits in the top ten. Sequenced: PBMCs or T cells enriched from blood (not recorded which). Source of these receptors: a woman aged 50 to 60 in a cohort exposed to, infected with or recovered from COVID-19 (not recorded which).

The CDR3 reads CATSRGNSQETQYF. The CDR3 DNA reads as TGTGCCACCAGCAGAGGCAACAGCCAAGAGACCCAGTACTTC. This rearrangement joins TRBV15 to TRBJ2-5; D remains ambiguous. V gave up 1 base and J gave up 1 base, with 7 bases separating them. This CDR3 comprises 14 residues. The germline gives CDR1 LNHNV, CDR2 YYDKDF (reference sequence).

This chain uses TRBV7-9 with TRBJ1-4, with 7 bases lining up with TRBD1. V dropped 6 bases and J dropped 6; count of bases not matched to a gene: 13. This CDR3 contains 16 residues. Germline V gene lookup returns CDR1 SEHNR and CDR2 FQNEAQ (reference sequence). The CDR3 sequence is CASSSPPTGTDEKLFF. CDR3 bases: TGTGCCAGCAGTTCTCCACCGACAGGGACGGATGAAAAACTGTTTTTT.

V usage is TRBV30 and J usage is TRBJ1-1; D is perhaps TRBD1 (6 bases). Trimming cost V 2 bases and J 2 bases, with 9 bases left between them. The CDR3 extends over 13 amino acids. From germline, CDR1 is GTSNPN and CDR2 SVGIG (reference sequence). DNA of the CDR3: TGTGCCTGGAGTCGACAGGTTAACACTGAAGCTTTCTTT. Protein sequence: CAWSRQVNTEAFF.

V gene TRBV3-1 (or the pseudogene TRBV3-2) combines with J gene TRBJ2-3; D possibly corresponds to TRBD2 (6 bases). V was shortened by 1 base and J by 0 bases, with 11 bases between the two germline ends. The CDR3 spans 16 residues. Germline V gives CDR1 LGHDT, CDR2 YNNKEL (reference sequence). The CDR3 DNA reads TGTGCCAGCAGCCAAGTGGCTAGCGTGAGCACAGATACGCAGTATTTT. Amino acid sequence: CASSQVASVSTDTQYF.

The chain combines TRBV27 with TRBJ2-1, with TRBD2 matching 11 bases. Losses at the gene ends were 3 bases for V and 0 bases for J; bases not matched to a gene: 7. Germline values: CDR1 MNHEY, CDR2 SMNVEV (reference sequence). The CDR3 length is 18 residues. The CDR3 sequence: CASSLGTSGSSSYNEQFF. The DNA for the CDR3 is TGTGCCAGCAGTTTGGGGACTAGCGGTTCGAGCTCCTACAATGAGCAGTTCTTC.

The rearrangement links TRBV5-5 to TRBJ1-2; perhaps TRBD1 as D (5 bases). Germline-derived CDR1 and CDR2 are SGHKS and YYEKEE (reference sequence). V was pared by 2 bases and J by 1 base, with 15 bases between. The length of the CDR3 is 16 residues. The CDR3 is CASSFSDSINNYGYTF. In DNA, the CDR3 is TGTGCCAGCAGCTTCTCCGACAGCATCAATAACTATGGCTACACCTTC.

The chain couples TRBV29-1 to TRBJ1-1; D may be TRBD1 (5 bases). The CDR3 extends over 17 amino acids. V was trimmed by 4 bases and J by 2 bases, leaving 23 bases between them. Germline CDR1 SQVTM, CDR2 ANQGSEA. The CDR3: CSVGGPKGSIQNTEAFF. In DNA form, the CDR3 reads TGCAGCGTTGGTGGTCCGAAGGGGTCGATTCAAAACACTGAAGCTTTCTTT.

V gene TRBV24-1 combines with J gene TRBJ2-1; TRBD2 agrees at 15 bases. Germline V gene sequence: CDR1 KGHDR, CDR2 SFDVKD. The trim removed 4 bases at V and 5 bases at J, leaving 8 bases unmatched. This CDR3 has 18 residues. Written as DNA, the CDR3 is TGTGCCACCAGTGACCTTGGGACTAGCGGGAGGACCAACAATGAGCAGTTCTTC. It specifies CATSDLGTSGRTNNEQFF.

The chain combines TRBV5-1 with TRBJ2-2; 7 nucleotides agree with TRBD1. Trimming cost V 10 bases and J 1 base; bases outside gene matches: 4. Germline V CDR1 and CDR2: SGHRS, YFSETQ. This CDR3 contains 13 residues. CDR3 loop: CAGRTGNTGELFF. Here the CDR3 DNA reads TGCGCCGGCCGGACAGGGAACACCGGGGAGCTGTTTTTT.

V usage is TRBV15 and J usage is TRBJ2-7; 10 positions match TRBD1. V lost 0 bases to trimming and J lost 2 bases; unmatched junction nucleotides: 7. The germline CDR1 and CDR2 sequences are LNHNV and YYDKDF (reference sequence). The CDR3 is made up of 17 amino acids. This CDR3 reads CATSRESGQGPAYEQYF. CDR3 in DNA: TGTGCCACCAGCAGAGAGTCGGGACAGGGGCCAGCCTACGAGCAGTACTTC.

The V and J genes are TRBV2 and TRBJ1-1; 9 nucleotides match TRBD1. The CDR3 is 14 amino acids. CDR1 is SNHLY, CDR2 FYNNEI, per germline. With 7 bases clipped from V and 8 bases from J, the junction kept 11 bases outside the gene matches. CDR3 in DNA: TGTGCCAGCACACAGGGGGCCGGGTTCTTGGAAGCTTTCTTT. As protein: CASTQGAGFLEAFF. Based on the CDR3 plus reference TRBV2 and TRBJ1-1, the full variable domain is EPEVTQTPSHQVTQMGQEVILRCVPISNHLYFYWYRQILGQKVEFLVSFYNNEISEKSEIFDDQFSVERPDGSNFTLKIRSTKLEDSAMYFCASTQGAGFLEAFFGQGTRLTVV.

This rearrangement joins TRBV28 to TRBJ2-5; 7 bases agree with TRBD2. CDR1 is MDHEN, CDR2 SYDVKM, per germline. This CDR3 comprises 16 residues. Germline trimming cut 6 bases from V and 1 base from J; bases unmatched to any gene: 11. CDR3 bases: TGTGCCAGCAGCCGCCAGAAACTAGCGTTCCAAGAGACCCAGTACTTC. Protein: CASSRQKLAFQETQYF.

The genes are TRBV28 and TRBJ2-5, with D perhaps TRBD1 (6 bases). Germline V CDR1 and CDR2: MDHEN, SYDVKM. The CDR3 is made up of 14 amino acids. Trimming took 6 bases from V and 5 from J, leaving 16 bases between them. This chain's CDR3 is CASRETGYWETQYF. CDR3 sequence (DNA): TGTGCCAGCAGGGAGACAGGTTACTGGGAGACCCAGTACTTC.

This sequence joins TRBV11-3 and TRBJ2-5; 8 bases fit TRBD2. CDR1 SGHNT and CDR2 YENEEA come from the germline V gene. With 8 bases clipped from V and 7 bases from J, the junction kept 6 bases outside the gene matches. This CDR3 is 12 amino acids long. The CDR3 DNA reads TGTGCCAGCGCGGGAGGCGAAGGGACCCAGTACTTC. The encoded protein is CASAGGEGTQYF.

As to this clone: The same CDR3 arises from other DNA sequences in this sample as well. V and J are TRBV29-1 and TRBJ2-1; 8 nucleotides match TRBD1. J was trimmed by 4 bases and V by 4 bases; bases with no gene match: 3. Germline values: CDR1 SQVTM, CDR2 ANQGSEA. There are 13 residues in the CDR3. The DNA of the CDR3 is TGCAGCGTTGGAACAGGGGGTTACAATGAGCAGTTCTTC. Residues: CSVGTGGYNEQFF.

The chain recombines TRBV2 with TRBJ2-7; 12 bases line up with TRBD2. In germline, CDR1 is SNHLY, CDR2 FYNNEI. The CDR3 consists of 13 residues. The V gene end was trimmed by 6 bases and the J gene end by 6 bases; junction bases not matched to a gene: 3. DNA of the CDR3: TGTGCCAGCAGACTGGGACTAGCGGGCGAGCAGTACTTC. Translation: CASRLGLAGEQYF.

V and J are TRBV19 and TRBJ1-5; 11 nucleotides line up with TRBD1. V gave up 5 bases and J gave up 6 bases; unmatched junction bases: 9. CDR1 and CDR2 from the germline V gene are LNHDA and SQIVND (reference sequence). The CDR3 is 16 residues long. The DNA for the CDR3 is TGTGCCAGTAGTCCCCCGGGGGGACAGGGGGGTCAGCCCCAGCATTTT. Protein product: CASSPPGGQGGQPQHF.

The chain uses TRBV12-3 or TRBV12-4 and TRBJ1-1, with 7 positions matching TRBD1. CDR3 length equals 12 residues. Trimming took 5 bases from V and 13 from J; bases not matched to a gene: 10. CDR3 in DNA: TGTGCCAGCAGTCCTACAGGGGCTCGTGGTTTCTTT. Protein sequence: CASSPTGARGFF.

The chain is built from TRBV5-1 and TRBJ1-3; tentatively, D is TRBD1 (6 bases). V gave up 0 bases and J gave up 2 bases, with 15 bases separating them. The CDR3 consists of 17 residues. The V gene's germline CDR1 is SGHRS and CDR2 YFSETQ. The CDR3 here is CASSLATGKLAGNTIYF. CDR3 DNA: TGCGCCAGCAGCTTGGCCACAGGGAAACTTGCTGGAAACACCATATATTTT.

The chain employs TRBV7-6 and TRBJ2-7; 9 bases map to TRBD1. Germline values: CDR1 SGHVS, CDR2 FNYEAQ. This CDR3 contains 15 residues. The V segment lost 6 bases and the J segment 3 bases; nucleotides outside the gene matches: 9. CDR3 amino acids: CASSQRQGGNYEQYF. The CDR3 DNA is TGTGCCAGCAGTCAGAGACAGGGGGGAAACTACGAGCAGTACTTC.

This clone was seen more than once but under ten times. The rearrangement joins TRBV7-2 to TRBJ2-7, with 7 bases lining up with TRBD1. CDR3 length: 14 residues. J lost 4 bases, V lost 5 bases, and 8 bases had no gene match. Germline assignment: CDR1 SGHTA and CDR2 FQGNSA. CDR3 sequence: CASSPGQARYEQYF. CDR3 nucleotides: TGTGCCAGCAGCCCTGGACAGGCCAGGTACGAGCAGTACTTC.

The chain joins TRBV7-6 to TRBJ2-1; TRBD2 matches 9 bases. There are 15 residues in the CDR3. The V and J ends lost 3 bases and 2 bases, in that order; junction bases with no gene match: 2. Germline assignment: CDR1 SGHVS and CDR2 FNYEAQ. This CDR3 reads CASSLASGTYNEQFF. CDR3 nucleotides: TGTGCCAGCAGCTTGGCTAGCGGGACCTACAATGAGCAGTTCTTC.

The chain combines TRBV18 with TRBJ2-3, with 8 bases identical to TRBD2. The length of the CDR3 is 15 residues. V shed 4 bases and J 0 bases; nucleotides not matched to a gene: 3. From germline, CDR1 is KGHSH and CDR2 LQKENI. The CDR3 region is CASSRTSLSTDTQYF. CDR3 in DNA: TGTGCCAGCTCACGGACTAGCCTTAGCACAGATACGCAGTATTTT.

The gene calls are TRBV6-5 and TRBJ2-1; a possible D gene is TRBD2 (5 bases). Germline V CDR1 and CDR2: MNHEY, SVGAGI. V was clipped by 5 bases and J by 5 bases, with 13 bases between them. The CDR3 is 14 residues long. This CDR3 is CASSRTGSNNEQFF. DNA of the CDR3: TGTGCCAGCAGTAGGACTGGGTCTAACAATGAGCAGTTCTTC.

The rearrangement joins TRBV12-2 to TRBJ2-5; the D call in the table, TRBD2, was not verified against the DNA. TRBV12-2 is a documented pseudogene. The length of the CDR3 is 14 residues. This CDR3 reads CASRASSRGETQYF. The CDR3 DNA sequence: TGTGCAAGTCGCGCTAGTTCCCGGGGAGAGACCCAGTACTTC.

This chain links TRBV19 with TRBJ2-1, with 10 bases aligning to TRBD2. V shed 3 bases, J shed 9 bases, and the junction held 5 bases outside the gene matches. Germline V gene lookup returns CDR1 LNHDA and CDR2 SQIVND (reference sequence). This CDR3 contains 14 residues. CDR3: CASSMLAGVVEQFF. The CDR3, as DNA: TGTGCCAGTAGTATGCTAGCGGGAGTGGTTGAGCAGTTCTTC. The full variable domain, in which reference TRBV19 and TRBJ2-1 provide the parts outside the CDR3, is DGGITQSPKYLFRKEGQNVTLSCEQNLNHDAMYWYRQDPGQGLRLIYYSQIVNDFQKGDIAEGYSVSREKKESFPLTVTSAQKNPTAFYLCASSMLAGVVEQFFGPGTRLTVL.

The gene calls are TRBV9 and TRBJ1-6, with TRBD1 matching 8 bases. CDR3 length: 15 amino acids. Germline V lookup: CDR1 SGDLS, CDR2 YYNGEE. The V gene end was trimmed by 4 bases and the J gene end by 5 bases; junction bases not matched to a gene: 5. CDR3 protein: CASSPRTGNNSPLHF. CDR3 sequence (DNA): TGTGCCAGCAGCCCAAGGACAGGGAATAATTCACCCCTCCACTTT.

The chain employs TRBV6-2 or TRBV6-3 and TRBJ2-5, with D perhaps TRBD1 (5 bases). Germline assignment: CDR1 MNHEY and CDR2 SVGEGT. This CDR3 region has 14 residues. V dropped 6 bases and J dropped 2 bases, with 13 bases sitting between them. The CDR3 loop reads CASSRQQVQETQYF. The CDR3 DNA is TGTGCCAGCAGCCGACAACAGGTTCAAGAGACCCAGTACTTC.

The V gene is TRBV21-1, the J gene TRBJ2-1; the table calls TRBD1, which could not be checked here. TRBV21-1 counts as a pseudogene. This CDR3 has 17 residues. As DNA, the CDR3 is TGTGCCAGCAGCAAGACCAGCAGGGTATACTCCTACAATGAGCAGTTCTTC. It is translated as CASSKTSRVYSYNEQFF.